This is a list of T cell receptor beta chains from one sample in a study of cytomegalovirus exposure and HLA in healthy donors. Method: immunoSEQ multiplex PCR; TCRdb's copy keeps in-frame clones and lacks some. This repertoire shows around 200,000 clones, about 80% found once; its top ten account for 1.8%. Sequenced: PBMCs. These receptors came from a male donor in good health and CMV-seronegative. The CDR3 runs from the conserved cysteine through the conserved F or W. The D gene is left open where the match is weak. Size is omitted from some rows. Given values are once, few, many or a class for expanded clones.

D | J | V | size | DNA | CDR3
NA | TRBJ1-4 | TRBV9 | once | TGTGCCAGCAGTGGGCACGAGAAGGAAAAACTGTTTTTT | CASSGHEKEKLFF
NA | TRBJ1-4 | TRBV5-1 | few | TGCGCCAGCAGCCCCGGACAGAAACCCAATGAAAAACTGTTTTTT | CASSPGQKPNEKLFF
TRBD1 | TRBJ1-6 | TRBV5-1 | NA | TGCGCCAGCAGCTTGGGGGGGACAGGCCTATCTTCACCCCTCCACTTT | CASSLGGTGLSSPLHF
TRBD1 | TRBJ2-7 | TRBV6-5 | few | TGTGCCAGCAGTTTTTCCGGGACAGGGGCATCCTACGAGCAGTACTTC | CASSFSGTGASYEQYF
NA | TRBJ1-4 | TRBV5-6 | NA | TGTGCCAGCAGCTTGTCCGGCCGGGGGGAGGAGGAAAAACTGTTTTTT | CASSLSGRGEEEKLFF
NA | TRBJ2-4 | TRBV11-3 | once | TGTGCCAGCAGCCACCGTCCCCTAAGCATTCAGTACTTC | CASSHRPLSIQYF
TRBD1 | TRBJ2-3 | TRBV4-3 | NA | TGCGCCAGCAGCCAAAACAGGGGAGCAGATACGCAGTATTTT | CASSQNRGADTQYF
NA | TRBJ2-7 | TRBV10-3 | NA | TGTGCCATCAGTCGACAGGAAACCTACGAGCAGTACTTC | CAISRQETYEQYF
NA | TRBJ1-1 | TRBV2 | once | TGTGCCAGCACCCCCGGAGGTGTAGGGGGTTGGGCTTTCTTT | CASTPGGVGGWAFF
TRBD2 | TRBJ2-2 | TRBV28 | NA | TGTGCCAGCAGCCGTCGACTAGCGGGGCTCCAGACCGGGGAGCTGTTTTTT | CASSRRLAGLQTGELFF